This T cell receptor beta chain was obtained from a study of human T cells and chemical hapten exposure. In the study overall: 2% DPC was applied to roughly 2 cm by roughly 2 cm of upper inner arm skin for sensitization.

V was clipped by 3 bases and J by 1 base, with 15 bases between them. CDR1 and CDR2 (germline): LNHNV, YYDKDF (reference sequence). The CDR3 is made up of 16 amino acids. TCRdb used MiXCR to reprocess the RACE reads, holding one entry per CDR3 protein. The table records more than 45,000 distinct CDR3 sequences, 9.5% to 15% of them present only once. Stated time point: patch test 3, about 24 weeks after DPC sensitization. Treatment: therapeutic diphenylcyclopropenone sensitization with weekly scalp DPC. The rearrangement joins TRBV15 to TRBJ1-1, with D perhaps matching TRBD1 (5 bases). The sample consisted of whole blood, taken in connection with sensitization to the hapten diphenylcyclopropenone (DPC). This TCR derives from a man aged 30 to 45 with alopecia areata. Some clones in this sample may be carry-over from other donors' samples. For the CDR3, the DNA is TGTGCCACCAGCAGGATGAGCGGGACGGCGAACACTGAAGCTTTCTTT. It translates to CATSRMSGTANTEAFF.